This TCR beta chain was profiled in a study of Graves' ophthalmopathy and Graves' hyperthyroidism listed by TCRdb under 2018. About the full investigation: A patient counted as having stable hyperthyroidism if there was no progression to ophthalmopathy within 18 months of follow-up. The study used TCR beta repertoire signatures to distinguish Graves' ophthalmopathy from Graves' hyperthyroidism and to predict progression to ophthalmopathy. In total, approximately 130 blood samples were TCR-sequenced: 40 to 45 ophthalmopathy, 75 hyperthyroidism and some 17 hyperthyroidism-to-ophthalmopathy patients. To explore V-J signatures distinguishing ophthalmopathy from hyperthyroidism, a discovery set of under 110 patients (about 43 ophthalmopathy, 55 to 60 stable hyperthyroidism) was enrolled. The independent validation cohort included about 20 hyperthyroidism patients plus 17 patients who later progressed from hyperthyroidism to ophthalmopathy. In about six hyperthyroidism patients, the T-cell repertoires found in thyroid tissue were compared with those found in blood. Once sampling was done, hyperthyroidism patients were given methimazole at a starting dose of 30 mg daily, while ophthalmopathy patients were given high-dose intravenous methylprednisolone.

General conclusions and limits of the study: In validation, the model predicted ophthalmopathy progression with about 64% sensitivity and 72% to 80% specificity; some twelve predicted patients were CT-confirmed with GO in a median of around 6 months. No statistical method was used to set the sample size in advance, and the investigators knew which group each participant was assigned to. Most expanded thyroid clonotypes with a frequency above 0.001 also appeared in blood, which suggests that blood repertoires may reflect the immune response in the thyroid. Ophthalmopathy was separated from stable hyperthyroidism by the 13-signature model with about 88% sensitivity and around 81% specificity in cross-validation and with 80%/75% in the test set.

Patients with hyperthyroidism were aged 18 to 65 years, had been newly diagnosed, and had a disease duration of less than 2 months. Patients with other autoimmune diseases, uncontrolled infections, pregnancy or lactation were excluded. Clinical symptoms, serum thyroxine, TRAb, thyroid ultrasound and orbital computed tomography were used for diagnosis. Total RNA was extracted with Trizol reagent and quality-checked on an Agilent 2100 Bioanalyzer. TCR beta CDR3 regions were amplified from RNA transcripts for repertoire sequencing. A first-round RT-PCR used HTBI primers with the Qiagen OneStep RT-PCR kit, followed by a second-round multiplex PCR, size selection and purification. Libraries were sequenced on an Illumina HiSeq2000 using paired-end 100 bp reads. From the authors' description of their analysis: SOAPnuke was used to process the reads, removing any read that contained adapters or uncalled bases, had a mean Phred below 15, or lacked an exact match to the constant primer or identifier. COPE v1.2.5 was used to merge high-quality paired reads. Unique nucleotide sequences were defined as clonotypes and aligned to IMGT TRB V, D and J references using MiTCR v1.1. The analysis was limited to V-J combinations with a frequency above 0.0001, which together covered over 99% of the repertoires. For each V-J combination, a TCR clonal expansion and chaos score was defined as F50 clonal expansion divided by the chaos observed in the TCRdist matrix. Welch's t-statistics and random forest were used to reduce features to approximately 13 V-J combinations, which were fed into a naive Bayes classifier. Thyroid-blood repertoire similarity was quantified with the Morisita-Horn index. TCRdb reanalyzed the raw reads on its own, using fastp at Q25 for trimming and MiXCR for clone calling, and kept in-frame beta chains. Entries are consolidated by CDR3 protein sequence, retaining the most common genes and DNA. For this entry, the V and J calls and clone size follow TCRdb and not the study's own pipeline. This sample holds 500,000 to 700,000 distinct CDR3 sequences; approximately 35% were observed only once. Over 3.5% of the sample comes from the top ten.

Note on this clonotype: Its antigen has not been determined. Per-nucleotide qualities are absent, and no much larger clonotype sits a single base away.

The clonotype comes from an adult man with Graves' hyperthyroidism. The specimen was peripheral blood or thyroid tissue (not recorded which).

For the CDR3, the sequence is CASSPVRGRAVKEETQYF. The base sequence is TGTGCCAGCAGCCCAGTGCGGGGCAGGGCAGTCAAGGAAGAGACCCAGTACTTC. The chain links TRBV11-1 with TRBJ2-5; 6 matching bases give a weak D call of TRBD2. Relative to germline, V is 5 bases shorter and J is 3 bases shorter, with 25 bases between their ends. CDR1 is given as SGHAT and CDR2 as FQDESV, both from the germline V gene (reference sequence). The CDR3 contains 18 residues, cysteine and phenylalanine counted. Of the read, only the CDR3 DNA is kept; its 54 bases are in frame from base 1.